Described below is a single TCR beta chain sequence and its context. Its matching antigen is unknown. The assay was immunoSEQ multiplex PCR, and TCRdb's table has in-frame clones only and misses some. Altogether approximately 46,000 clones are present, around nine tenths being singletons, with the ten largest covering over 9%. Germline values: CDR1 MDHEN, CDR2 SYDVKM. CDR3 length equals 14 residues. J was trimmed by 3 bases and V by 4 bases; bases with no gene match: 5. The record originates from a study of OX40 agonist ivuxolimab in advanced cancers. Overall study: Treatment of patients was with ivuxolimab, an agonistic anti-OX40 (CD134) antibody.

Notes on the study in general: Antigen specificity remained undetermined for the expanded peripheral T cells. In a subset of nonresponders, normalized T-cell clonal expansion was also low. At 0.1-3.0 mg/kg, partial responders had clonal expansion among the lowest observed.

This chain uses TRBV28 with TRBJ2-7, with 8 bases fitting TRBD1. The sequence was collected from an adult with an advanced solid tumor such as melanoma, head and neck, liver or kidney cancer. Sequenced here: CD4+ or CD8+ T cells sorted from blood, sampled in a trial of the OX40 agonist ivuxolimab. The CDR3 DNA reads TGTGCCAGCAGTTCCGGACAGGGAAACTACGAGCAGTACTTC. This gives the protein CASSSGQGNYEQYF.